This note documents a single T cell receptor beta chain sequence. Antigen unknown. Primed by a sample-barcoded 5' primer and a J-beta primer mix, a second PCR proceeded for roughly 6 to 12 cycles. Carrying 12 random nucleotides, a template-switch adaptor labeled each individual cDNA molecule. Each single sample gave us at least 3 million CDR3-containing paired-end reads. TCRdb recomputed calls from the 5' RACE reads with MiXCR, one row per CDR3 protein. This sample has about 680,000 distinct CDR3 sequences, with 49% found just once. The V gene's germline CDR1 is MNHEY and CDR2 SMNVEV (reference sequence). The CDR3 loop spans 15 amino acids. Trimming removed 3 bases at V and 11 bases at J, with 21 bases between. This sample is part of a study of blood T cells in healthy people across ages. Study outcomes and limitations: While age rose, TCR beta diversity per million T cells dropped in a roughly linear way.

This sequence joins TRBV27 and TRBJ2-3; a weak D match, TRBD1 (5 bases). The source material was blood. The sequence derives from a woman aged 60 to 75 in good health. Written as DNA, the CDR3 is TGTGCCAGCAGTTTCAGGGAACAGCTACGTGGTAGGCAGTATTTT. Protein: CASSFREQLRGRQYF.